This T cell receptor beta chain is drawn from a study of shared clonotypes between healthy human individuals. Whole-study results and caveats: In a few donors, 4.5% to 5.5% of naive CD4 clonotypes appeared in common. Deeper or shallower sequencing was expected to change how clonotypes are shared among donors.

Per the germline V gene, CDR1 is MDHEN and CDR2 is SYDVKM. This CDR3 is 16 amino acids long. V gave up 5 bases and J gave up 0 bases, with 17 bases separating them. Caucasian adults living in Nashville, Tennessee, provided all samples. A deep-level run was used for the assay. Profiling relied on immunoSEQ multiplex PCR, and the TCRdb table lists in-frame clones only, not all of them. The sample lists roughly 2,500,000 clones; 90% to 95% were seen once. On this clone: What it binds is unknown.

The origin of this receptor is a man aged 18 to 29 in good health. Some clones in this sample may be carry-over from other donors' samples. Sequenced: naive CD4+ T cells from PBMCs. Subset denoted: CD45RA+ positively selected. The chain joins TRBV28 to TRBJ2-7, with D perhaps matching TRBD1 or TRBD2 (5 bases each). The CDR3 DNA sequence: TGTGCCAGCAGTCCCTGGGACCCGAAGGCCTCCTACGAGCAGTACTTC. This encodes CASSPWDPKASYEQYF.